This TCR beta chain derives from a study of T cell responses to AZD1222 COVID-19 vaccine. Deletions cut 1 base from V and 5 bases from J, with 14 bases between. Looked up from germline, CDR1 is LGHDT and CDR2 is YNNKEL (reference sequence). CDR3 size: 15 residues. TCRdb keeps only in-frame clones here, not all; method: immunoSEQ multiplex PCR. The sample records approximately 200,000 clones, 80% to 95% being singletons. This clonotype was obtained from an adult who received the AZD1222 COVID-19 vaccine. The sequenced sample was peripheral blood, obtained 28 days after the second AZD1222 dose. The genes are TRBV3-1 (or the pseudogene TRBV3-2) and TRBJ1-2; D possibly corresponds to TRBD1 (5 bases). The CDR3 DNA reads TGTGCCAGCAGCCAAGCACCAATCGAGGGGTATGGCTACACCTTC. The encoded protein is CASSQAPIEGYGYTF.